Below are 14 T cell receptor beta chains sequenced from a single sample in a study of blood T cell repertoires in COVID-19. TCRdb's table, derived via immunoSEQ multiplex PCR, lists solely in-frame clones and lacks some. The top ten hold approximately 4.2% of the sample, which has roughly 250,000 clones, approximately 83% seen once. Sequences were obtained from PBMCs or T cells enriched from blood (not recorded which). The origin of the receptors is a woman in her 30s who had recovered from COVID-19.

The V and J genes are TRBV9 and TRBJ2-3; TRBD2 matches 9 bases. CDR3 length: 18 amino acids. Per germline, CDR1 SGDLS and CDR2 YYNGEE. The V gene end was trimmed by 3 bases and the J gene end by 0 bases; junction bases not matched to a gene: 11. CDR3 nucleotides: TGTGCCAGCAGCGATAGGGCTAGCGGGATCTACAGCACAGATACGCAGTATTTT. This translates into CASSDRASGIYSTDTQYF.

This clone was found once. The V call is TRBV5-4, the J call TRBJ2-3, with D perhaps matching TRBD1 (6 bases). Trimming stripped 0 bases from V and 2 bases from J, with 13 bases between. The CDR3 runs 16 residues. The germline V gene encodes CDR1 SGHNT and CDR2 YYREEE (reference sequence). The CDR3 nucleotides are TGTGCCAGCAGCTTGGTGTCAGGGGCCGCCACAGATACGCAGTATTTT. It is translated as CASSLVSGAATDTQYF.

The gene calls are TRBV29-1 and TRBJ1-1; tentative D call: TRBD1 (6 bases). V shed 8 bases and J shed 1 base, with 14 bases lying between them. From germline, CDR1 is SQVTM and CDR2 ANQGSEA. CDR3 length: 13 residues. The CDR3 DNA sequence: TGCAGCTGGGGGGGCAGATCGAACACTGAAGCTTTCTTT. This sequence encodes CSWGGRSNTEAFF.

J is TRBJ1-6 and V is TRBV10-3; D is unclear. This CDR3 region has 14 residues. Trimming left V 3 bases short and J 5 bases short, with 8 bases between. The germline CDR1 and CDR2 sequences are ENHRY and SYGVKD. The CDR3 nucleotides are TGTGCCATCAGTGACCGTAGAGATAATTCACCCCTCCACTTT. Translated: CAISDRRDNSPLHF.

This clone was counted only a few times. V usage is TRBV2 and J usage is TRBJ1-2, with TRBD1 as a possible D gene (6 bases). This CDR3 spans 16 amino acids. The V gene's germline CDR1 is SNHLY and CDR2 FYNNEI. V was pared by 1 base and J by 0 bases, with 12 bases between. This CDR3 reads CASSEDLSGANYGYTF. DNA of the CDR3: TGTGCCAGCAGTGAAGATCTGTCAGGGGCTAACTATGGCTACACCTTC. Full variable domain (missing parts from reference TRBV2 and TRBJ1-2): EPEVTQTPSHQVTQMGQEVILRCVPISNHLYFYWYRQILGQKVEFLVSFYNNEISEKSEIFDDQFSVERPDGSNFTLKIRSTKLEDSAMYFCASSEDLSGANYGYTFGSGTRLTVV.

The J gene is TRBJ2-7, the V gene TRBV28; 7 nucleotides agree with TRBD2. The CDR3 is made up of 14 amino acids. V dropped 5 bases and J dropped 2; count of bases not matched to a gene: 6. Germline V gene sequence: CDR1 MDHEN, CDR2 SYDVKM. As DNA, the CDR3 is TGTGCCAGCAGTGGGGGGGACGGAACCTACGAGCAGTACTTC. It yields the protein CASSGGDGTYEQYF.

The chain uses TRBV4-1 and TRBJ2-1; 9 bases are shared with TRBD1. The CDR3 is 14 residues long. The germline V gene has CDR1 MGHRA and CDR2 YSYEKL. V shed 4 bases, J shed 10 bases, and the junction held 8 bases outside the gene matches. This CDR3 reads CASSLGQGPGEQFF. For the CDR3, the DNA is TGCGCCAGCAGCCTAGGACAGGGGCCGGGGGAGCAGTTCTTC.

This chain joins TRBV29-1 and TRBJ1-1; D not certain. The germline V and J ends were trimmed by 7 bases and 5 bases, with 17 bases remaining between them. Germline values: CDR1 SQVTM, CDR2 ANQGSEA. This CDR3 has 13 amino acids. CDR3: CSASTGMGTEAFF. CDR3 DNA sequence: TGCAGCGCTTCCACGGGAATGGGTACTGAAGCTTTCTTT.

The CDR3 DNA reads as TGTGCCAGCAGCGTTGATGTGGGAGCCTACGAGCAGTACTTC. This codes for CASSVDVGAYEQYF. The chain joins TRBV9 to TRBJ2-7; weak D call: TRBD2 (5 bases). Germline CDR1 is SGDLS and CDR2 is YYNGEE. V lost 2 bases and J lost 2, with 11 bases in between. The CDR3 totals 14 residues.

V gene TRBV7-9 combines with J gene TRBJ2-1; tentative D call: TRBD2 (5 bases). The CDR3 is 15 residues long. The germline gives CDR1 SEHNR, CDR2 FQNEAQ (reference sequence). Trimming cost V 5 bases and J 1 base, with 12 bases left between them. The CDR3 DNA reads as TGTGCCAGCAGCCCGGTGCTAGCTTCCTACAATGAGCAGTTCTTC. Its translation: CASSPVLASYNEQFF.

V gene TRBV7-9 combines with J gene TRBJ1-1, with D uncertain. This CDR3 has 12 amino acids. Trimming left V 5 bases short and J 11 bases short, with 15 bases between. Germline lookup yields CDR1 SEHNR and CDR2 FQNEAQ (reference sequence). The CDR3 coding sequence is TGTGCCAGCAGCCAACCTGCCCGGGAGGCTTTCTTT. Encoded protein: CASSQPAREAFF.

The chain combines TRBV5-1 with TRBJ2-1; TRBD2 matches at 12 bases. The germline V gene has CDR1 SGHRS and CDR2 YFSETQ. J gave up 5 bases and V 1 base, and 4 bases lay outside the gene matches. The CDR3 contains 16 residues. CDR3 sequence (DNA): TGCGCCAGCAGCTTGTGGGCTAGCGGGAGGGACAATGAGCAGTTCTTC. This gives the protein CASSLWASGRDNEQFF.

The CDR3 nucleotides are TGCGCCAGCAGGGGGACAGGGGGCGCAAGGGACTATGGCTACACCTTC. It specifies CASRGTGGARDYGYTF. The genes are TRBV5-1 and TRBJ1-2; TRBD1 matches 12 bases. The CDR3 length is 16 residues. Germline assignment: CDR1 SGHRS and CDR2 YFSETQ. The V segment lost 5 bases and the J segment 3 bases; nucleotides outside the gene matches: 8. Drawing the rest from reference TRBV5-1 and TRBJ1-2, the complete variable domain is KAGVTQTPRYLIKTRGQQVTLSCSPISGHRSVSWYQQTPGQGLQFLFEYFSETQRNKGNFPGRFSGRQFSNSRSEMNVSTLELGDSALYLCASRGTGGARDYGYTFGSGTRLTVV.

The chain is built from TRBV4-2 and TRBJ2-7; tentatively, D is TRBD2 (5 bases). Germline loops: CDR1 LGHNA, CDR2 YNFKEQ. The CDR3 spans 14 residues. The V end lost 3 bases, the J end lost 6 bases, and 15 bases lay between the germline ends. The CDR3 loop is CASSHIAYTGEQYF. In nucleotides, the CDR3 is TGTGCCAGCAGCCATATAGCGTACACGGGCGAGCAGTACTTC.